Presented here are 27 T cell receptor beta chains from one specimen sequenced in a study of regulatory T cells in long-lasting Graves disease. Construction of TCR beta libraries relied on iRepertoire HTBI primers and on Arm-PCR targeting CDR3 regions. MiXCR, run by TCRdb on the multiplex PCR reads, gives a single entry per CDR3 protein. This table holds 310,000 or so distinct CDR3 sequences, 20% to 25% found once. Regarding time point: persistent/refractory GD, antithyroid drugs over 5 years with positive TRAb. PBMCs were the source of the RNA used for TCR sequencing. The input for sequencing was peripheral blood mononuclear cells (PBMCs), taken when the disease was refractory, from a patient treated with antithyroid drugs. The source of these receptors is a female donor with Graves disease.

V is TRBV6-2 or TRBV6-3 and J is TRBJ1-2; D is unclear. The V end was cut by 4 bases, the J end by 2 bases, with 8 bases between. Germline assignment: CDR1 MNHEY and CDR2 SVGEGT. This CDR3 spans 13 amino acids. The CDR3 region is CASSSYYNYGYTF. CDR3 coding DNA: TGTGCCAGCAGTTCTTATTACAACTATGGCTACACCTTC.

This clonotype was counted many times. The chain carries TRBV28 and TRBJ1-1; D is possibly TRBD1 (6 bases). Germline loops: CDR1 MDHEN, CDR2 SYDVKM. Deletions cut 3 bases from V and 4 bases from J, with 12 bases between. This CDR3 contains 14 residues. DNA of the CDR3: TGTGCCAGCAGTTTGGGGGCTCCGGTCACTGAAGCTTTCTTT. This codes for CASSLGAPVTEAFF.

This clonotype has ten or more counts. The V and J genes are TRBV7-2 and TRBJ2-7; D is unclear. Germline V gene sequence: CDR1 SGHTA, CDR2 FQGNSA. The CDR3 is made up of 14 amino acids. Trimming removed 1 base at V and 6 bases at J, with 13 bases between. CDR3 nucleotides: TGTGCCAGCAGCTTAGGGGTACTGCCGGGCGAGCAGTACTTC. Encoded protein: CASSLGVLPGEQYF.

This clonotype turned up a few times. The V and J genes are TRBV5-1 and TRBJ1-1, with D possibly being TRBD1 (5 bases). From germline, CDR1 is SGHRS and CDR2 YFSETQ. The CDR3 is 13 amino acids. V was trimmed by 4 bases and J by 3 bases, leaving 10 bases between them. CDR3 sequence (DNA): TGCGCCAGCAGCCAGGACACTTACACTGAAGCTTTCTTT. As protein: CASSQDTYTEAFF.

This clonotype was counted between two and nine times. This chain joins TRBV29-1 and TRBJ2-7, with D uncertain. V gave up 4 bases and J gave up 4 bases, with 11 bases separating them. CDR3 size: 12 residues. Germline CDR1 reads SQVTM; CDR2 reads ANQGSEA. The CDR3 coding sequence is TGCAGCGTTGGACTGTCTGGGTACGAGCAGTACTTC. It encodes CSVGLSGYEQYF.

This clonotype was counted a single time. The genes are TRBV4-3 and TRBJ2-2; 7 bases are a match to TRBD1. Unmatched junction bases numbered 13, after V lost 0 bases and J lost 6 bases. This CDR3 region has 18 residues. Per the germline V gene, CDR1 is LGHNA and CDR2 is YSLEER. CDR3 in amino acids: CASSQDRLTGTVAGELFF. The CDR3 coding sequence is TGCGCCAGCAGCCAAGATCGGCTCACCGGGACAGTGGCCGGGGAGCTGTTTTTT.

The chain joins TRBV13 to TRBJ2-5, with no clear D. Germline V CDR1 and CDR2: PRHDT, FYEKMQ (reference sequence). Trimming cost V 5 bases and J 4 bases, with 17 bases left between them. This CDR3 is built from 15 residues. CDR3 residues: CASSLGYLGRETQYF. As DNA, the CDR3 is TGTGCCAGCAGCCTCGGGTACCTGGGCCGAGAGACCCAGTACTTC.

Notes on this clonotype: A much bigger clone sits one base away, suggesting this may be a read error. The chain combines TRBV7-2 with TRBJ2-5, with 7 bases that match TRBD2. The trim removed 0 bases at V and 7 bases at J, leaving 11 bases unmatched. CDR1 is SGHTA and CDR2 is FQGNSA in the germline V gene. The CDR3 length is 16 residues. CDR3 nucleotide sequence: TGTGCCAGCAGCTTAGCTTCGGGGGAGGGCTGGGGGACCCAGTACTTC. It is translated as CASSLASGEGWGTQYF.

This clonotype was seen at least ten times. The genes are TRBV2 and TRBJ1-1, with 11 bases fitting TRBD1. The CDR3 spans 13 residues. After removal of 10 bases from V and 4 bases from J, the junction contained 5 bases not matched to a gene. The germline V gene has CDR1 SNHLY and CDR2 FYNNEI. The chain's CDR3 is CAITGTGGTEAFF. The DNA of the CDR3 is TGTGCCATCACCGGGACAGGGGGCACTGAAGCTTTCTTT.

This clonotype came up a few times. The rearrangement links TRBV19 to TRBJ2-7; D may be TRBD2 (5 bases). Per germline, CDR1 LNHDA and CDR2 SQIVND (reference sequence). This CDR3 is 13 amino acids long. Trimming removed 5 bases at V and 3 bases at J, with 11 bases between. This CDR3 reads CASSDLSGYEQYF. The CDR3 nucleotides are TGTGCCAGTAGTGACTTGAGCGGCTACGAGCAGTACTTC.

The sample holds a few counts of this clonotype. The junction differs from germline at one of its ends, possibly a read error. The DNA of the CDR3 is TGCAGTGCTGGAGACCCGGGACTAGCGGGAGATACGCAGTATTTT. This translates into CSAGDPGLAGDTQYF. This chain uses TRBV20-1 with TRBJ2-3; 12 nucleotides agree with TRBD2. Germline V gene lookup returns CDR1 DFQATT and CDR2 SNEGSKA (reference sequence). This CDR3 spans 15 amino acids.

On this clonotype itself: At one end, the junction sequence differs from germline, possibly due to a read error. V usage is TRBV20-1 and J usage is TRBJ2-7; TRBD2 aligns across 10 bases. Germline CDR1 reads DFQATT; CDR2 reads SNEGSKA (reference sequence). The CDR3 loop spans 16 amino acids. DNA for the CDR3: TGCAGTGTTAGATTACCTTTACTAGCGGGATCAAGCGAGCAGTACTTC. Translated: CSVRLPLLAGSSEQYF.

For the CDR3, the DNA is TGTGCCACCAGCAACCCCGACAGGCCCTATTCCTACGAGCAGTACTTC. This sequence encodes CATSNPDRPYSYEQYF. The chain carries TRBV10-3 and TRBJ2-7; possible D gene TRBD1, 6 bases. Germline CDR1 and CDR2: ENHRY and SYGVKD. This CDR3 is 16 amino acids long. Trimming cost V 10 bases and J 1 base, with 23 bases left between them.

V is TRBV10-3 and J is TRBJ2-3; 8 nucleotides match TRBD2. Losses at the gene ends were 4 bases for V and 5 bases for J; bases not matched to a gene: 5. CDR3 length: 14 residues. The germline V gene encodes CDR1 ENHRY and CDR2 SYGVKD. CDR3: CAISGEREQDTQYF. DNA of the CDR3: TGTGCCATCAGTGGAGAGCGGGAGCAAGATACGCAGTATTTT.

The chain links TRBV18 to TRBJ1-1; D is ambiguous. V lost 2 bases and J 1 base, leaving 20 bases between the germline ends. Germline values: CDR1 KGHSH, CDR2 LQKENI. This CDR3 has 18 amino acids. CDR3 nucleotides: TGTGCCAGCTCACCAGGCCGGCGCTTTAGGAAGGGGAACACTGAAGCTTTCTTT. It is translated as CASSPGRRFRKGNTEAFF.

This clonotype was detected a few times. In nucleotides, the CDR3 is TGTGCCAGCACCCGGGACAGGGGGTATGAGACCCTCCACTTT. Translated: CASTRDRGYETLHF. V gene TRBV12-3 or TRBV12-4 combines with J gene TRBJ1-6; 11 nucleotides line up with TRBD1. The CDR3 runs to 14 residues. The trim removed 7 bases at V and 14 bases at J, leaving 10 bases unmatched.

V is TRBV18 and J is TRBJ1-5; 7 nucleotides agree with TRBD1. V lost 5 bases, J lost 5 bases, and 9 bases stayed unmatched. Germline V gives CDR1 KGHSH, CDR2 LQKENI. The CDR3 spans 15 residues. CDR3 sequence reads: CASSFTGEGHQPQHF. CDR3 in DNA: TGTGCCAGCTCATTTACAGGGGAGGGACATCAGCCCCAGCATTTT.

This clonotype was detected only a few times. V gene TRBV27 combines with J gene TRBJ1-4, with D hard to call. V gave up 2 bases and J gave up 5 bases, with 6 bases separating them. The CDR3 consists of 13 residues. The germline V gene encodes CDR1 MNHEY and CDR2 SMNVEV (reference sequence). The CDR3 coding sequence is TGTGCCAGCAGTTTAATAGAGAATGAAAAACTGTTTTTT. This translates into CASSLIENEKLFF.

The chain combines TRBV11-2 with TRBJ2-7; no clear D gene. Germline CDR1 reads SGHAT; CDR2 reads FQNNGV. The CDR3 runs to 12 residues. V lost 5 bases and J 5 bases, leaving 10 bases between the germline ends. The CDR3 DNA reads TGTGCCAGCAGCCCATGGTTTGACGAGCAGTACTTC. Residues: CASSPWFDEQYF.

In its sample, this clonotype was seen many times. The gene calls are TRBV28 and TRBJ1-5; D ambiguous. The CDR3 runs 12 residues. The V gene lost 6 bases and the J gene lost 2 bases, with 5 bases spanning the gap. CDR1 and CDR2 (germline): MDHEN, SYDVKM. The CDR3 sequence: CASRWGNQPQHF. CDR3 bases: TGTGCCAGCAGGTGGGGCAATCAGCCCCAGCATTTT.

J is TRBJ2-7 and V is TRBV29-1; perhaps TRBD1 as D (6 bases). V lost 5 bases to trimming and J lost 1 base, with 9 bases between them. The CDR3 runs to 12 residues. The germline V gene encodes CDR1 SQVTM and CDR2 ANQGSEA. This CDR3 reads CSVKTGSYEQYF. The DNA for the CDR3 is TGCAGCGTTAAAACAGGGTCCTACGAGCAGTACTTC.

This clonotype came up a few times. The rearrangement uses TRBV7-9 and TRBJ1-1; 12 positions agree with TRBD1. V lost 5 bases, J lost 0 bases, and 7 bases stayed unmatched. The length of the CDR3 is 17 residues. CDR1 is SEHNR and CDR2 is FQNEAQ in the germline V gene (reference sequence). CDR3 residues: CASSPRDRGPMNTEAFF. CDR3 DNA: TGTGCCAGCAGCCCCCGGGACAGGGGGCCCATGAACACTGAAGCTTTCTTT.

The J gene is TRBJ1-5, the V gene TRBV4-2, with no clear D. Between the trimmed V and J ends, which lost 4 bases and 5 bases, there was a span of 6 bases. Germline CDR1 LGHNA, CDR2 YNFKEQ. The CDR3 totals 12 residues. CDR3 region: CASSRADQPQHF. CDR3 nucleotides: TGTGCCAGCAGCCGAGCCGATCAGCCCCAGCATTTT.

This clonotype was observed a handful of times. The chain carries TRBV6-5 and TRBJ1-2, with D unclear. CDR1 is MNHEY, CDR2 SVGAGI, per germline. V was pared by 0 bases and J by 3 bases, with 8 bases between. The CDR3 sequence is 14 residues long. In DNA, the CDR3 is TGTGCCAGCAGTTACTCTGGGGTGGACTATGGCTACACCTTC. It yields the protein CASSYSGVDYGYTF.

At least ten counts were recorded for this clonotype. The chain combines TRBV7-9 with TRBJ2-7; D not certain. The CDR3 spans 14 residues. V gave up 1 base and J gave up 6 bases, with 13 bases separating them. The germline gives CDR1 SEHNR, CDR2 FQNEAQ (reference sequence). The CDR3 region has the DNA TGTGCCAGCAGCTTAGAGCCGGGCCGATTCGAGCAGTACTTC. Amino acid sequence: CASSLEPGRFEQYF.

This clonotype was detected only a few times. J is TRBJ2-1 and V is TRBV13; D may be TRBD1 or TRBD2 (5 bases each). Germline CDR1 is PRHDT and CDR2 is FYEKMQ (reference sequence). Trimming took off 4 bases at V and 7 bases at J, with 11 bases between the two ends. CDR3 size: 13 residues. The CDR3 DNA follows: TGTGCCAGCAGCTGGGGACCTGGGAATGAGCAGTTCTTC. This translates into CASSWGPGNEQFF.

This chain joins TRBV11-2 and TRBJ2-6; no definite D call. The V gene's germline CDR1 is SGHAT and CDR2 FQNNGV. The ends were cut back, 1 base at V and 0 bases at J, with 10 bases in the middle. The CDR3 contains 17 residues. The CDR3 DNA reads TGTGCCAGCAGCTTAGTGGCTTTCCTCTCTGGGGCCAACGTCCTGACTTTC. Protein: CASSLVAFLSGANVLTF.